The clone carrying this T cell receptor beta chain was picked up many times. Its antigen is unknown. The CDR3 loop spans 13 amino acids. From germline, CDR1 is SGHTS and CDR2 YDEGEE. V shed 4 bases, J shed 3 bases, and the junction held 4 bases outside the gene matches. Newly diagnosed patients aged 18 to 65 had hyperthyroidism of under 2 months' duration. Together with thyroid ultrasound, orbital computed tomography, serum thyroxine and TRAb, clinical symptoms were used for diagnoses. These data are taken from a study of T cells in Graves' hyperthyroidism and ophthalmopathy. Study-wide context: Peripheral blood samples were taken at initial diagnosis, prior to any treatment.

TCR beta CDR3 region amplification was performed from RNA transcripts. Carried out on the TCR CDR3, a first-round RT-PCR used the HTBI primer set. TCRdb recomputed calls from the multiplex PCR reads with MiXCR, one row per CDR3 protein. The repertoire has under 130,000 distinct CDR3 sequences, approximately 48% of them found once; the top ten carry under 30%. Study conclusions and caveats: Model output signaled ophthalmopathy a median about 6.3 months ahead of onset.

The rearrangement joins TRBV5-8 to TRBJ2-7; 7 nucleotides match TRBD1. The sequence was collected from a man aged 40-49 years with Graves' hyperthyroidism. Sequencing input: blood. CDR3 DNA: TGTGCCAGCAGCAGGGGACAGCACTACGAGCAGTACTTC. Encoded protein: CASSRGQHYEQYF.